This paragraph reports one TCR beta chain. Its antigen remains unidentified. This table comes from immunoSEQ multiplex PCR, and its TCRdb copy is limited to in-frame clones, with some not included. The sample holds some 48,000 clones, 60% to 80% seen once. The sample's time point: cycle 4 day 1 (C4D1), after 6 weeks of nivolumab. Every single patient, without exception, relapsed after autologous stem cell transplantation, and brentuximab vedotin exposure varied. CDR3 length: 14 residues. The V gene's germline CDR1 is SGHNT and CDR2 YENEEA. V shed 4 bases and J shed 7 bases, with 11 bases lying between them. This sample was included in a study of PD-1 blockade in classical Hodgkin lymphoma. Study-wide results and caveats: As was reported, newly diagnosed patients showed lower baseline TCR diversity than healthy donors did.

The receptor's source is a human donor with classical Hodgkin lymphoma. This sample comprised peripheral blood mononuclear cells (PBMCs), obtained before the fourth cycle of nivolumab. This chain links TRBV11-3 with TRBJ1-6, with D maybe TRBD1 (5 bases). CDR3 amino acids: CASSSPGGNSPLHF. The DNA for the CDR3 is TGTGCCAGCAGCTCCCCGGGGGGAAATTCACCCCTCCACTTT.